This T cell receptor (beta chain) is drawn from a study of CDR3 diversity in severe acne. TCRdb reprocessed the PCR reads via MiXCR and lists one record per CDR3 protein. The table records about 85,000 distinct CDR3 sequences, roughly half of them present only once. This clonotype is medium-sized (0.01 to 0.1%) within its sample. CDR1 is DFQATT, CDR2 SNEGSKA, per germline (reference sequence). The CDR3 runs 17 residues. The germline V and J ends were trimmed by 3 bases and 0 bases, with 20 bases remaining between them. The rearrangement joins TRBV20-1 to TRBJ1-1; D is unclear. The TCR was taken from a male donor in good health, serving as a control. The sample taken for sequencing was blood. The CDR3 loop reads CSASRSVTATLNTEAFF. For the CDR3, the DNA is TGCAGTGCTAGTCGATCCGTCACGGCGACTCTGAACACTGAAGCTTTCTTT.